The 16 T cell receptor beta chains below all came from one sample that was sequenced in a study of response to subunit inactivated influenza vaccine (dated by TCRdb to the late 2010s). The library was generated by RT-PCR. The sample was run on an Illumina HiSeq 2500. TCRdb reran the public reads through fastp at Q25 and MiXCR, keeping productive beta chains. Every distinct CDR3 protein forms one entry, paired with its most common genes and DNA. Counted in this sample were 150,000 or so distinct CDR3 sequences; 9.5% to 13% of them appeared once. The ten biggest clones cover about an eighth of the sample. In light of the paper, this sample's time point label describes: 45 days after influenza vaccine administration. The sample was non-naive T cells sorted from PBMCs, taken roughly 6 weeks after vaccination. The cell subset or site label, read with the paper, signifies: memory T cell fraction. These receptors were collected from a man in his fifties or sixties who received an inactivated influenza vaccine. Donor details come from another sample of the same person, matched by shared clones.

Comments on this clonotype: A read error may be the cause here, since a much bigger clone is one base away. The CDR3 is CASSQGQADNSPLNF. The CDR3 bases are TGTGCCAGCAGCCAAGGACAGGCAGATAATTCACCCCTCAACTTT. J is TRBJ1-6 and V is TRBV3-1; a possible D gene is TRBD1 (6 bases). Germline V gives CDR1 LGHDT, CDR2 YNNKEL (reference sequence). The CDR3 contains 15 residues.

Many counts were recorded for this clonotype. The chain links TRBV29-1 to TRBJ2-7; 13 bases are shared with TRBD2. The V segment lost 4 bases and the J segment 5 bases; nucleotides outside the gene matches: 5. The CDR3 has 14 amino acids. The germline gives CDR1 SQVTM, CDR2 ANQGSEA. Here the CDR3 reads CSVGRTSGSNEQYF. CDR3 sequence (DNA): TGCAGCGTTGGTAGGACTAGCGGGAGCAACGAGCAGTACTTC.

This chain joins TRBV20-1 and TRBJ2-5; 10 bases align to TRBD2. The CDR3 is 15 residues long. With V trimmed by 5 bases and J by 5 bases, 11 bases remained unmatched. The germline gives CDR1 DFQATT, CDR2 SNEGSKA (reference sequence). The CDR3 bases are TGCAGTGCTCTAAAGAGCGGGAGGGGTTCGGAGACCCAGTACTTC. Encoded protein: CSALKSGRGSETQYF.

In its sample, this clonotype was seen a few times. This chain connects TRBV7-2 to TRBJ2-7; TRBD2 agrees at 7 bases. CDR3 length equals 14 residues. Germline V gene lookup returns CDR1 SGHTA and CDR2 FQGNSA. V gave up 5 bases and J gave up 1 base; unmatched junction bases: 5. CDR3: CASSPRRGSYEQYF. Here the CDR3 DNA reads TGTGCCAGCAGCCCGAGGCGGGGGTCCTACGAGCAGTACTTC.

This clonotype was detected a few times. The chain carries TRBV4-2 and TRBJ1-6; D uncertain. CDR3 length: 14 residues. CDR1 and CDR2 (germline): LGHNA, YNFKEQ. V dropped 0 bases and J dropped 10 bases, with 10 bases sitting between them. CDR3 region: CASSQEGGSSPLHF. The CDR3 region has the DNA TGTGCCAGCAGCCAAGAAGGCGGGAGCTCACCCCTCCACTTT.

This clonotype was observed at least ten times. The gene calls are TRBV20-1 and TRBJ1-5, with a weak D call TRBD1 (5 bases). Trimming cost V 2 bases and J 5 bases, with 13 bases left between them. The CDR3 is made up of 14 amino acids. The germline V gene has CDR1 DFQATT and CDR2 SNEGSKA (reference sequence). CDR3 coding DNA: TGCAGTGCTAGACCACAGGCGCCCTATCAGCCCCAGCATTTT. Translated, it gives CSARPQAPYQPQHF.

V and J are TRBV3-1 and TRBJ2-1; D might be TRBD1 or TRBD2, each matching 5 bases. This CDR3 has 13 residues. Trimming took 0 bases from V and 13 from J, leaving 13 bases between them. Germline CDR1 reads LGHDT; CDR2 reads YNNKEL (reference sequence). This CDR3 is CASSQDRIGAQFF. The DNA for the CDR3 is TGTGCCAGCAGCCAAGATAGAATCGGGGCTCAGTTCTTC.

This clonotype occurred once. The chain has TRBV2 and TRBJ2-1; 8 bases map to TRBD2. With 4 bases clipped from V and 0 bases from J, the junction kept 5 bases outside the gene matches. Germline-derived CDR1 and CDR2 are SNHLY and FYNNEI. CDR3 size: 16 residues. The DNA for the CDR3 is TGTGCCAGCAGTGTGCGCGGGGGGAGCTCCTACAATGAGCAGTTCTTC. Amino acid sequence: CASSVRGGSSYNEQFF.

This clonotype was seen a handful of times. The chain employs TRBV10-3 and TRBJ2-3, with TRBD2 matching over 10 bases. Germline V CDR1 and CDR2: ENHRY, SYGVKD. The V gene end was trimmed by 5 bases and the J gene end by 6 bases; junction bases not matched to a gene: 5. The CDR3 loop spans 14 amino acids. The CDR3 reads CAISSGRAGDTQYF. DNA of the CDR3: TGTGCCATCAGTAGCGGGAGGGCCGGGGATACGCAGTATTTT.

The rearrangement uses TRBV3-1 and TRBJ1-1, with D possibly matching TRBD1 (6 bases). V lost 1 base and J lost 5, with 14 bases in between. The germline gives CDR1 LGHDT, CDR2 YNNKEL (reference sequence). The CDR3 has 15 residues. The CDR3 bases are TGTGCCAGCAGCCAAGCCGGGGGGGCGAGGACTGAAGCTTTCTTT. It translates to CASSQAGGARTEAFF.

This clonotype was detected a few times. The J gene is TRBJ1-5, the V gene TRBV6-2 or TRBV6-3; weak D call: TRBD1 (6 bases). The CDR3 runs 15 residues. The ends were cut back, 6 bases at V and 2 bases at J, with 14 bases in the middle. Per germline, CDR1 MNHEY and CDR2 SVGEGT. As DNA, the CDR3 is TGTGCCAGCAGGGTGGCAGGGGTCGGCAATCAGCCCCAGCATTTT. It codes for CASRVAGVGNQPQHF.

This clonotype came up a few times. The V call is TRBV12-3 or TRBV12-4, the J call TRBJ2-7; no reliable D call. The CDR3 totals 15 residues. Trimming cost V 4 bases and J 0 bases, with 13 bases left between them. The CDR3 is CASSSPLVSSYEQYF. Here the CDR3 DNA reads TGTGCCAGCAGTTCCCCCTTAGTGAGCTCCTACGAGCAGTACTTC.

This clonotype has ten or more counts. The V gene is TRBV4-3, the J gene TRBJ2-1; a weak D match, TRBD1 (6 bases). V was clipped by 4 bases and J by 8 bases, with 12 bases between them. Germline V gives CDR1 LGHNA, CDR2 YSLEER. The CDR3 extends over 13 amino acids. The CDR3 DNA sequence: TGCGCCAGCAGCCTACAGGGTGCCCATGAGCAGTTCTTC. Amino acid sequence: CASSLQGAHEQFF.

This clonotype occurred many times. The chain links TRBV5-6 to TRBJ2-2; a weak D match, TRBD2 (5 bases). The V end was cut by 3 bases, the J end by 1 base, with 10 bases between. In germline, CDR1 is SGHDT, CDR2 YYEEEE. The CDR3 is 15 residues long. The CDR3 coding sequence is TGTGCCAGCAGCTCCGGGGTAGGGAACACCGGGGAGCTGTTTTTT. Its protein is CASSSGVGNTGELFF.

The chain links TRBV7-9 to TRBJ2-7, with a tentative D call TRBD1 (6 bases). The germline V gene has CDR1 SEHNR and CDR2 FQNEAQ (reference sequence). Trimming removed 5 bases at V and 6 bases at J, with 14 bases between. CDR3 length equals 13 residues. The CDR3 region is CASSRDIGGEQYF. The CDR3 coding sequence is TGTGCCAGCAGCAGGGATATAGGGGGCGAGCAGTACTTC.

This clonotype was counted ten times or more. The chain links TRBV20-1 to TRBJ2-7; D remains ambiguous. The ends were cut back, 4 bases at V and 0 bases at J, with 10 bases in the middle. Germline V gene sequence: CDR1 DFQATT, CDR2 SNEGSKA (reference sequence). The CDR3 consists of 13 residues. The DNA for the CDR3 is TGCAGTGCTATGATTAGAAACTCCTACGAGCAGTACTTC. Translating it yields CSAMIRNSYEQYF.